One sample yielded the 2 T cell receptor beta chains listed below, sequenced in a study of blood T cell repertoires in COVID-19 (dated by TCRdb to 2019 to 2021). Library preparation employed the immunoSEQ multiplex PCR assay. TCRdb retrieved this table from immuneACCESS and kept in-frame rearrangements only. Not all clones are present; in checked studies, unresolved V genes account for under half, and no reason is known for the remainder. This sample holds about 220,000 clones; over 75% were observed only once. The leading ten clones occupy roughly 3.5% of the sample. Sequenced: PBMCs or T cells enriched from blood (not recorded which). Receptor source: a woman aged 55 to 70 who had recovered from COVID-19.

The CDR3 DNA sequence: TGTGCCAGCAAACCGACAGGTGACACTGAAGCTTTCTTT. Protein product: CASKPTGDTEAFF. V is TRBV27 and J is TRBJ1-1, with a possible D match to TRBD1 (6 bases). CDR3 length: 13 amino acids. From germline, CDR1 is MNHEY and CDR2 SMNVEV (reference sequence). The V end was cut by 7 bases, the J end by 3 bases, with 12 bases between.

This clone was seen once. The CDR3 here is CASSFLRSDYGYTF. CDR3 nucleotides: TGCGCCAGCAGCTTCCTTCGGAGCGACTATGGCTACACCTTC. J is TRBJ1-2 and V is TRBV5-1; D unclear. Germline-derived CDR1 and CDR2 are SGHRS and YFSETQ. The length of the CDR3 is 14 residues. Trimming removed 2 bases at V and 3 bases at J, with 11 bases between.